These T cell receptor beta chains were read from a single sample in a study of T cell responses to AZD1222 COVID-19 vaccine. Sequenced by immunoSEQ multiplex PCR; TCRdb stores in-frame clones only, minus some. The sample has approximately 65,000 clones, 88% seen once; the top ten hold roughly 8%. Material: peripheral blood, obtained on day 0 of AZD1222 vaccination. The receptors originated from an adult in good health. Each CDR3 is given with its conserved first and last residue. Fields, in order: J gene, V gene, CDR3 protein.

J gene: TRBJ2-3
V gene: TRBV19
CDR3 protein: CASQVSQGSTDTQYF

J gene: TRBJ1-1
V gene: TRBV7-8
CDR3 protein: CASSSHSTEAFF

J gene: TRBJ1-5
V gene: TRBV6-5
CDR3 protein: CASTRYSNQPQHF

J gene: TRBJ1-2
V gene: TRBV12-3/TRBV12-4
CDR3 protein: CASSPGQVYGYTF

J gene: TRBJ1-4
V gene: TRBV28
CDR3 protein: CASSLRGTWEKLFF

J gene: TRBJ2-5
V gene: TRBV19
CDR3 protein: CASSPQRLAGAETQYF

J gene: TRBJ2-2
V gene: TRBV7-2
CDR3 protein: CASRRTSGTGELFF

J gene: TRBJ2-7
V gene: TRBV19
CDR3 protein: CASSIQAGGRYEQYF

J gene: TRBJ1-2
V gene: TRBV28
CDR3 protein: CASSLLGSNYGYTF

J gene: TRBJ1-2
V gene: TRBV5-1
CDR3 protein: CASSLGGAMYGYTF

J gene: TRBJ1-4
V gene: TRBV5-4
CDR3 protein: CASSLLGEGEKLFF

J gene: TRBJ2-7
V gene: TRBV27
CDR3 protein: CASTGQDYEQYF

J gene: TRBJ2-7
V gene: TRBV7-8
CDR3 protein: CASSLAPAGGEQYF

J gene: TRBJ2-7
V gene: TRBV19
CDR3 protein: CASSIGQPFYEQYF

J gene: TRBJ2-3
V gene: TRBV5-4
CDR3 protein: CASSPGLAGAHWVGTDTQYF

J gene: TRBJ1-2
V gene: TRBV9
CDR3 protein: CASSEQLNSNYGYTF

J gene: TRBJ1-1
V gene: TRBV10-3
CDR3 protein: CAISERDRENTEAFF

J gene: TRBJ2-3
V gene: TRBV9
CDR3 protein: CASSVVSSTDTQYF

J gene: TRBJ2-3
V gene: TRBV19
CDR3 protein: CASSKADRADTQYF

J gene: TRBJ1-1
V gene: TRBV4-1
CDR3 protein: CASSLRTYLGTEAFF

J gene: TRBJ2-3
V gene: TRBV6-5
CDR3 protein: CASSPMRSVPDTQYF

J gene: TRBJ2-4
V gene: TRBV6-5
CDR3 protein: CASSPDRGNIQYF

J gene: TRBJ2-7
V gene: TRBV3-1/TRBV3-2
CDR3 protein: CASKGDSGAGTYEQYF

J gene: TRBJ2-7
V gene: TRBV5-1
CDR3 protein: CASSRTGVYEQYF

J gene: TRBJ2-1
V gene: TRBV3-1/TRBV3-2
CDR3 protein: CASSLSGLAGVGNEQFF

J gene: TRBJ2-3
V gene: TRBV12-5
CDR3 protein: CASGPADTQYF

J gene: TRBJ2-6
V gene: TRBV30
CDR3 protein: CAWSARGVRANVLTF

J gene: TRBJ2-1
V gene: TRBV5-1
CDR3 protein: CASSPRTPYNEQFF

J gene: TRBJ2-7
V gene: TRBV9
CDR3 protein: CASSVSGTPSYEQYF

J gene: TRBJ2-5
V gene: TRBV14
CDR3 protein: CASSQDGLAGSGQETQYF

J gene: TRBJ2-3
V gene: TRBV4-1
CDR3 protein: CASSQGPSGFMNTQYF

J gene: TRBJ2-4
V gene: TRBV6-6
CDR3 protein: CASSPRFVAGGPKNIQYF

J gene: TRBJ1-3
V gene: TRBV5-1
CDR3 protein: CASTSGSSGNTIYF

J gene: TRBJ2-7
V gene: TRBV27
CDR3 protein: CASQGQGPYEQYF

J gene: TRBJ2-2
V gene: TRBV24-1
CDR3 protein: CATRQGRGTGELFF

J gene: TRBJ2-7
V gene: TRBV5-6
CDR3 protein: CASRALAGPYEQYF

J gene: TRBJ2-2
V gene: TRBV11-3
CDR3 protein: CASSNSAENTGELFF

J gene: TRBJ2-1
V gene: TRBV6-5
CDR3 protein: CATEGLDVGNEQFF

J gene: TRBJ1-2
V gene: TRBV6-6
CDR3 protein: CASTIPGQGYGYTF

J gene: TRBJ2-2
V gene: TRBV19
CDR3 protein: CASTSWAAGVLRRAGELFF

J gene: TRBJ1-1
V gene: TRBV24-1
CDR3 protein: CATSDLNTEAFF

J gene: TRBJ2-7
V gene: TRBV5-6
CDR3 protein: CASSPGPNYEQYF

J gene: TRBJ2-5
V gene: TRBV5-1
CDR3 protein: CASSLSLAGAFGEETQYF